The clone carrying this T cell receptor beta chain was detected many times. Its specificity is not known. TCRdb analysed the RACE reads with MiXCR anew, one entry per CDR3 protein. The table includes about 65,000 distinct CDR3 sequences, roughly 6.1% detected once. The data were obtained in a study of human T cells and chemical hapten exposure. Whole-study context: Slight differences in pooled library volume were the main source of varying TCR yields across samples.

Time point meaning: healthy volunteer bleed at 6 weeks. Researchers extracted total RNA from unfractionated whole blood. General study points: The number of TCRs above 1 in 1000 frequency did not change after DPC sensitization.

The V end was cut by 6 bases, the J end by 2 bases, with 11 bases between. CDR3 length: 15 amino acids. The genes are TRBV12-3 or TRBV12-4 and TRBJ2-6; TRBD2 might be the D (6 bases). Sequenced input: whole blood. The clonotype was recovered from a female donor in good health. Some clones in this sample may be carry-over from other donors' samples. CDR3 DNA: TGTGCCAGCAGAGGAGGGAAGGCTGGGGCCAACGTCCTGACTTTC. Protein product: CASRGGKAGANVLTF.